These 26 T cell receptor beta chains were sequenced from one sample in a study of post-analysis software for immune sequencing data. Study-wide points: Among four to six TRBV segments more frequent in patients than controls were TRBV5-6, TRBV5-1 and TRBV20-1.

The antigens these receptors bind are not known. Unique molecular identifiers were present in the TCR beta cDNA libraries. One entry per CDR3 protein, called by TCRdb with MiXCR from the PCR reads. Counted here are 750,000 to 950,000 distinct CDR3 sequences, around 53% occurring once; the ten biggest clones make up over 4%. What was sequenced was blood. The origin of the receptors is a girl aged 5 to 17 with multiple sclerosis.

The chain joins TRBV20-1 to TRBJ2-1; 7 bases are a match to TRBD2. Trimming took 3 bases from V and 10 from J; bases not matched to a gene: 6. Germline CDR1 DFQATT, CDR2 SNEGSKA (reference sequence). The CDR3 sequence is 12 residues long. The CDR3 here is CSARGLGGEQFF. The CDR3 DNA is TGCAGTGCTAGGGGATTGGGGGGGGAGCAGTTCTTC.

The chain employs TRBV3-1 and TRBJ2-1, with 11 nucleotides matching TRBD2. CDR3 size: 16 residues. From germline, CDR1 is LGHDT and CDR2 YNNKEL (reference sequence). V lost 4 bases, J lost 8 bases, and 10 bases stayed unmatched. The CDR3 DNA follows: TGTGCCAGCAGCCCAGGGGTGGGACTAGCGGTGCATGAGCAGTTCTTC. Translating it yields CASSPGVGLAVHEQFF.

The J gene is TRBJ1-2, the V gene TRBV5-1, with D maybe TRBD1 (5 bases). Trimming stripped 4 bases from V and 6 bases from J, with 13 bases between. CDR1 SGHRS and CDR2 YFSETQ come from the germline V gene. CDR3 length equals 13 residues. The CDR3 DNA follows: TGCGCCAGCAGCCCGGGACTTCGGAATGGCTACACCTTC. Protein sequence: CASSPGLRNGYTF. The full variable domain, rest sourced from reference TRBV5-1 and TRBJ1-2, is KAGVTQTPRYLIKTRGQQVTLSCSPISGHRSVSWYQQTPGQGLQFLFEYFSETQRNKGNFPGRFSGRQFSNSRSEMNVSTLELGDSALYLCASSPGLRNGYTFGSGTRLTVV.

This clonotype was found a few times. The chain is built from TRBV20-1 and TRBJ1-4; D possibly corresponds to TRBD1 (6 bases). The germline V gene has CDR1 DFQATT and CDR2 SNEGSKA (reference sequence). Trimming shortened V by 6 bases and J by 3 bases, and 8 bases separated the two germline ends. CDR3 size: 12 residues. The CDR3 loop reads CSAGHANEKLFF. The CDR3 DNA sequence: TGCAGTGCGGGACATGCTAATGAAAAACTGTTTTTT.

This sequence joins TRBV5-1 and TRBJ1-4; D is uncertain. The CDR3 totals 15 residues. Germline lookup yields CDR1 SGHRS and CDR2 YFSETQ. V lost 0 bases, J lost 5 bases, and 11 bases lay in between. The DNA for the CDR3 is TGCGCCAGCAGCTTGGCCTCGGGATACAATGAAAAACTGTTTTTT. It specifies CASSLASGYNEKLFF.

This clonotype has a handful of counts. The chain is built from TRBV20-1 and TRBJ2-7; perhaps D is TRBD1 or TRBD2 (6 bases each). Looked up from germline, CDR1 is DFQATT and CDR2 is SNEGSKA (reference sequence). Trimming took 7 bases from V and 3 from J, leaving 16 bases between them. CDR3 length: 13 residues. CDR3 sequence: CSVSGQGNYEQYF. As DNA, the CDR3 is TGCAGTGTCAGCGGGCAGGGGAACTACGAGCAGTACTTC.

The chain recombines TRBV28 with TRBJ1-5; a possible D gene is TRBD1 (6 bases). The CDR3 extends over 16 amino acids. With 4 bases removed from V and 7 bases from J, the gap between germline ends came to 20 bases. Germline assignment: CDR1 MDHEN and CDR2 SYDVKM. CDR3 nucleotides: TGTGCCAGCAGTTCCCTCCCGGGGGCGTCGGGACAGCCCCAGCATTTT. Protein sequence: CASSSLPGASGQPQHF.

The CDR3 coding sequence is TGTGCCAGCAGTTTCTCTGGACAGAGCCCCCACGATGAGCAGTTCTTC. Translating gives CASSFSGQSPHDEQFF. This chain joins TRBV12-3 or TRBV12-4 and TRBJ2-1; D is perhaps TRBD1 (6 bases). This CDR3 is 16 amino acids long. Trimming cost V 3 bases and J 8 bases, with 20 bases left between them.

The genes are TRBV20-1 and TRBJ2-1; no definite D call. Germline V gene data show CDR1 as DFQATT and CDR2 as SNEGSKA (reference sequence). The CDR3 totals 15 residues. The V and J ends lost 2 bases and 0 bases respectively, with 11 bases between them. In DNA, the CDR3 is TGCAGTGCTAGAAGAGGACCAAGCTCCTACAATGAGCAGTTCTTC. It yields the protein CSARRGPSSYNEQFF.

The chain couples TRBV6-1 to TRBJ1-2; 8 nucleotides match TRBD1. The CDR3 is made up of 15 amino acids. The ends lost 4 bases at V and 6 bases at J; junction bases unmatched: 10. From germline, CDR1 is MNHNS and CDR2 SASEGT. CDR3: CASSGDRGPLDGYTF. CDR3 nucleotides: TGTGCCAGCAGTGGAGACAGGGGCCCTTTGGATGGCTACACCTTC.

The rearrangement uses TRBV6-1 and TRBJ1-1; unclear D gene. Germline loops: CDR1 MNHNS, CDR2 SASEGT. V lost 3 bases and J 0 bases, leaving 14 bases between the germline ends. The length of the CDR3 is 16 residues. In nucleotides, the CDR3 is TGTGCCAGCAGTGACCAGCCAGACCCACTGAACACTGAAGCTTTCTTT. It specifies CASSDQPDPLNTEAFF.

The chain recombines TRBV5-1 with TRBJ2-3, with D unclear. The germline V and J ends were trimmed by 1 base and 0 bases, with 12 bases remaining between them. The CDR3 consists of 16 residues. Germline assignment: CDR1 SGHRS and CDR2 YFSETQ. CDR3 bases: TGCGCCAGCAGCTTGAACCCGGGCCGGAGCACAGATACGCAGTATTTT. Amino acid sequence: CASSLNPGRSTDTQYF.

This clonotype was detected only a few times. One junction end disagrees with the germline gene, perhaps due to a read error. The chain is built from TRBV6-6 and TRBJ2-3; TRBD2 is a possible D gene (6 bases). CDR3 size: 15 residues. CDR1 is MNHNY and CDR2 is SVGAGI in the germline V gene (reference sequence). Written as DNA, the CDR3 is TGTGCCTGCAGATTGTCGGGACTCCCCACAGATACGCAGTATTTT. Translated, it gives CACRLSGLPTDTQYF.

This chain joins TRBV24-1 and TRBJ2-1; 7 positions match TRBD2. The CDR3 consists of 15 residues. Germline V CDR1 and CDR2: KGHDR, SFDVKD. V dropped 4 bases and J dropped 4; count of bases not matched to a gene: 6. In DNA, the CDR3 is TGTGCCACCAGTGACTCCGGGGGGATGTACAATGAGCAGTTCTTC. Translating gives CATSDSGGMYNEQFF.

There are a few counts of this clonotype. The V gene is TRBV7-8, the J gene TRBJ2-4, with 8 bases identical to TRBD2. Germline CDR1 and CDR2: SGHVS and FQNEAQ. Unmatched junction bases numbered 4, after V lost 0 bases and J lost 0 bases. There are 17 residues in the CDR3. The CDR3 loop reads CASSLAGTSGAKNIQYF. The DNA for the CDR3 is TGTGCCAGCAGCTTAGCTGGTACTAGCGGAGCCAAAAACATTCAGTACTTC.

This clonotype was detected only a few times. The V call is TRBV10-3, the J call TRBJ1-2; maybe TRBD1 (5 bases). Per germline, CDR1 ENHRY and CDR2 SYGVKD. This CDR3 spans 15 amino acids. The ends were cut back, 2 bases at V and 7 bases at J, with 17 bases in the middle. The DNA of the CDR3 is TGTGCCATCAGTGAGACGGAGAGGAAAAGGGGTGGCTACACCTTC. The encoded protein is CAISETERKRGGYTF.

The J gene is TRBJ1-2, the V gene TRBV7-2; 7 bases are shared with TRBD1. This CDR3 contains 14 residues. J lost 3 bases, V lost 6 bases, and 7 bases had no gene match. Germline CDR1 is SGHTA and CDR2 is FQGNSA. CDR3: CASSVDRDDYGYTF. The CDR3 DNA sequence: TGTGCCAGCAGTGTCGACAGGGACGACTATGGCTACACCTTC.

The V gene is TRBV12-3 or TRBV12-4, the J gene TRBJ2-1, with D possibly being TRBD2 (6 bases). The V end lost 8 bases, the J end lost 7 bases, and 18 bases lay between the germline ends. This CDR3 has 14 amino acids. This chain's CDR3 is CASGGKKGLNEQFF. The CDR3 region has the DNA TGTGCCAGCGGGGGGAAGAAAGGTCTGAATGAGCAGTTCTTC.

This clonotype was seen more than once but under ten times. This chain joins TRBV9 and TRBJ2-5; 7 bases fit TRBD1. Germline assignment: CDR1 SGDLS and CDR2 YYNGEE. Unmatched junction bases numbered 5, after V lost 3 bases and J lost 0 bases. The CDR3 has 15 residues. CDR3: CASSAGTAYQETQYF. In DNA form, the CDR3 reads TGTGCCAGCAGCGCCGGGACAGCGTACCAAGAGACCCAGTACTTC.

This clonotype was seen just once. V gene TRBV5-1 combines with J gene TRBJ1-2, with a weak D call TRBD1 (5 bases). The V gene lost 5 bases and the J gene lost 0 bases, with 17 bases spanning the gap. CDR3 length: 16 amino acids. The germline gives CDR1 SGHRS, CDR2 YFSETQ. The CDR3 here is CASSPGRQRANYGYTF. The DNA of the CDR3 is TGCGCCAGCAGTCCTGGTAGACAGCGAGCTAACTATGGCTACACCTTC.

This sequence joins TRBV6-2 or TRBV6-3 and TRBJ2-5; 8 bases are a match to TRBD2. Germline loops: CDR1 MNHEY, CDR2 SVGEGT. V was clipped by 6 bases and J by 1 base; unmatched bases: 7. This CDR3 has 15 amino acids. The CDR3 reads CASRRIAGPQETQYF. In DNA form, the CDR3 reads TGTGCCAGCAGACGTATAGCGGGGCCCCAAGAGACCCAGTACTTC.

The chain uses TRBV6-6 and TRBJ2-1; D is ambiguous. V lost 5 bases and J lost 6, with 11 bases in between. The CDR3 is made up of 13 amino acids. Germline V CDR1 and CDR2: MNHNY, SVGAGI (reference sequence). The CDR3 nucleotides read TGTGCCAGCAGTGTGACAACAATCAATGAGCAGTTCTTC. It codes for CASSVTTINEQFF.

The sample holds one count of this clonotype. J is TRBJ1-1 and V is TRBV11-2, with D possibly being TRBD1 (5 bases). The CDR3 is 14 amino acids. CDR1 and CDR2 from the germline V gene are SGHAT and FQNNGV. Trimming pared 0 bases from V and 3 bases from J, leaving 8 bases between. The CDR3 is CASSLEPGDTEAFF. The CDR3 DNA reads TGTGCCAGCAGCTTAGAACCGGGGGACACTGAAGCTTTCTTT.

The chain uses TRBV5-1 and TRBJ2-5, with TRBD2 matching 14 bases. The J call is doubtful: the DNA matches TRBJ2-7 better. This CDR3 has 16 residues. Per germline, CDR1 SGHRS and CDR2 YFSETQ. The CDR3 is CASSSGLAGVLVEQYF. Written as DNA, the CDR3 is TGCGCCAGCAGCTCGGGACTAGCGGGAGTGTTGGTCGAGCAGTACTTC.

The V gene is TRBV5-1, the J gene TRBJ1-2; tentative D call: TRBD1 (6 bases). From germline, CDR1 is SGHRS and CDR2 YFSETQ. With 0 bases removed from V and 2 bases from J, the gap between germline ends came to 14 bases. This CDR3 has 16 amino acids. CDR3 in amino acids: CASSLAAGQGNYGYTF. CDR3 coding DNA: TGCGCCAGCAGCTTGGCTGCCGGGCAGGGGAACTATGGCTACACCTTC.

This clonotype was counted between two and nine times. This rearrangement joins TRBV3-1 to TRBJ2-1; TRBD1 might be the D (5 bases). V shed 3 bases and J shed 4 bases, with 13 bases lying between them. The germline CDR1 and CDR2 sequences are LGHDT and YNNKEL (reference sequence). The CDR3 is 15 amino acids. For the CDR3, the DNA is TGTGCCAGCAGCCAGGGGCCAACTACTTACAATGAGCAGTTCTTC. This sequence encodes CASSQGPTTYNEQFF.